This TCR beta chain was documented in a study of vaccination and CD4 T cells after COVID-19 (dated by TCRdb to the early 2020s). With regard to the full study: Convalescent patients had a positive SARS-CoV-2 result on nasal swab PCR, and of these patients, some 10 had mild disease and one had severe disease. The convalescent cohort included six males and four females, with two Hispanic individuals, seven Caucasians, two Asians and one multiracial person. The cultures were stimulated with overlapping spike peptide pools from SARS-CoV-2 and from the common cold coronaviruses HCoV-NL63, HCoV-OC43 and HCoV-229E. Participants received two doses of either the Pfizer-BioNTech BNT162b2 vaccine (n=8) or the Moderna mRNA-1273 vaccine (n=2). In control cultures, a CEFX viral epitope pool was used as positive control, an HIV-1 Nef peptide pool was used as negative control, or no peptide was added. In 10 COVID-19 convalescent patients and several infection-naive healthy vaccine recipients, the spike-specific CD4+ TCR repertoire before mRNA vaccination was compared with the repertoire after mRNA vaccination. Post-COVID blood samples were collected from convalescent patients a median of approximately 100 days after diagnosis, with a range of roughly 30 to 170 days. Post-vaccine blood samples were collected a median of about 66 days after the second vaccine dose, ranging from roughly 12 to 250 days. What the research found in general, with its limitations: Among the post-vaccine SARS-CoV-2-reactive clones in convalescent patients, a median about 87% showed up only after vaccination, which suggests vaccine-specific priming. In convalescent patients, nearly all vaccine-specific clones (304 of 307) were found to be mono-reactive for SARS-CoV-2 spike rather than cross-reactive with common cold coronaviruses. Although the median number of SARS-CoV-2-reactive clonotypes went up from fewer than 25 after infection to approximately 40 after vaccination, the increase was not significant. Only a relatively small number of convalescent patients were included in the study, and early timepoints following natural infection were not analyzed.

The treatment or condition label on this specimen signifies: roughly 10-day PBMC culture with coronavirus spike peptide pools or control peptides (ViraFEST assay). To expand antigen-specific T cells with peptide pools and then pick out the expanded clonotypes through TCR sequencing, the study relied on the ViraFEST assay. The positive SARS-CoV-2 PCR tests of the convalescent patients were dated from March to December 2020, before the Alpha, Beta and Delta variants emerged in the United States. Each well held 2.2 million or so PBMCs cultured in IMDM containing approximately 5.3% human AB serum and approximately 9.8 IU/ml IL-2, with 9 to 10 ug/ml peptide pools added. On days 3 and 7, half of the culture medium was replaced with fresh IL-2-containing medium. After 10 days of culture, CD4+ T cells were isolated by negative selection with the EasySep CD4+ T cell isolation kit. Ficoll-Paque Plus gradient centrifugation was used to isolate PBMCs from whole blood, and the isolated PBMCs were then either used fresh or cryopreserved at -140C. Triplicate wells were generally used for each culture condition.

Trimming costs V 0 bases and J 3 bases, and their ends lie 11 bases apart. The CDR3 goes from the cysteine to the phenylalanine over 15 residues. Only the CDR3 part of the read is kept: 45 bases, read in frame from the first base. CDR1 and CDR2 (MNHEY, SVGAGI) derive from the germline V gene. This clonotype has a handful of counts. The clone's antigen remains unknown. Qualities for individual bases were not recorded, and no much larger clone is one base off. Library preparation was by PCR. DNA from cultured CD4+ T cells underwent TCR sequencing with the Oncomine TCR Beta short-read assay at the Johns Hopkins FTIC core. The QIAamp micro DNA kit was used to extract genomic DNA from the cultured CD4+ T cells. The Oncomine TCR Beta libraries from cultured CD4+ T cells were pooled using unique dual indexes and then sequenced on an Illumina iSeq 100. The original pipeline was this. Non-productive sequences were removed, and CDR3s that did not start with C, did not end with F or W, or were shorter than 7 amino acids were discarded. Antigen-specific clonotypes were identified with the MANAFEST web application by comparing peptide-stimulated wells with reference and other culture wells. To be called positive, a clone needed an FDR below 0.05, an odds ratio above 5, and a productive frequency above 0.1% in at least two of three replicate wells. A clonotype counted as cross-reactive if it showed significant expansion both in the SARS-CoV-2 spike wells and in at least one common cold coronavirus spike condition. CDR3 homology was assessed with Levenshtein distances (stringdist) and unrooted phylogenetic trees (ape) in R version 3.6.1. Using fastp at Q25 and MiXCR, TCRdb reprocessed the public reads and kept productive beta chains. Entries are consolidated by CDR3 protein sequence, retaining the most common genes and DNA. These V and J calls are TCRdb output, not the study's own analysis. This sample comprises about 12,000 distinct CDR3 sequences, around 52% of them detected only once. The ten top clones hold less than 20% of the sample.

The rearranged chain carries TRBV6-5 and TRBJ1-2, with the D gene uncertain. Material for sequencing was CD4+ T cells from blood, cultured in vitro. The receptor was derived from a human donor who had recovered from COVID-19. In nucleotide form, the sequence is TGTGCCAGCAGTTACTCGAGTCAGCGGTACTATGGCTACACCTTC. It translates as CASSYSSQRYYGYTF.